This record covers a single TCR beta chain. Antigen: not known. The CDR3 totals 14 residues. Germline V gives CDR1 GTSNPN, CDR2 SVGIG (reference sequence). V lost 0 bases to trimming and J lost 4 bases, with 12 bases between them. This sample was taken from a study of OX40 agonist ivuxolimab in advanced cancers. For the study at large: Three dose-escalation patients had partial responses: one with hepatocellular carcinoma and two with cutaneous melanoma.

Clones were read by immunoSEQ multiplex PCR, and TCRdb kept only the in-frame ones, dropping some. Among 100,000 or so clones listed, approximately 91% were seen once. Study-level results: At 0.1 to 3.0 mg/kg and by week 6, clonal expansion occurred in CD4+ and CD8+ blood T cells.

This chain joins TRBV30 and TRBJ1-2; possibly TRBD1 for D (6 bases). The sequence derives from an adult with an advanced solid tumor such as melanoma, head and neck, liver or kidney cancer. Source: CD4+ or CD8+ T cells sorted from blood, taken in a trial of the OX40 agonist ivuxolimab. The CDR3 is CAWSVGGKGYGYTF. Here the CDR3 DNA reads TGTGCCTGGAGTGTAGGGGGGAAGGGCTATGGCTACACCTTC.